This T cell receptor beta chain emerged from a study of blood T cell repertoires in COVID-19. The overall study: There were acute and convalescent COVID-19 samples, and they came from the United States, Italy and Spain. In each case, the material was cDNA or gDNA derived from T cells, B-cell-depleted T cells, or PBMCs.

Methods used by the authors: Amplifying reference gene primers gave estimates of nucleated cell counts. TCRdb's table, derived via immunoSEQ multiplex PCR, lists solely in-frame clones and lacks some. V and J calls and clone size are given by that table; D and trimming were obtained from the DNA. The data contain 250,000 to 300,000 clones, about nine tenths of them singletons. Germline values: CDR1 SGHRS, CDR2 YFSETQ. The CDR3 totals 14 residues. J was trimmed by 9 bases and V by 4 bases; bases with no gene match: 7. Seattle patients were enrolled during active infection and followed longitudinally. The gene calls are TRBV5-1 and TRBJ1-6; TRBD1 matches at 7 bases. This TCR was recovered from a woman aged 25 to 39 with COVID-19, enrolled during active disease. The sequencing input was peripheral blood. CDR3 bases: TGCGCCAGCAGCCGAGGGGGCGTACCTTCACCCCTCCACTTT. It encodes CASSRGGVPSPLHF.